This TCR beta chain was sequenced in a study of cytomegalovirus exposure and HLA in healthy donors. Study in general: HLA-typed donors contributed 65 million to 95 million unique TCRs, which were held in an early data release.

Overall study findings and caveats: In vitro testing confirmed a few CMV-associated chains as specific for CMV antigens.

It was with 60 Vbeta and 13 Jbeta primers that the PCR ran. Clones were read by immunoSEQ multiplex PCR, and TCRdb kept only the in-frame ones, dropping some. Of approximately 90,000 clones in the sample, over 70% were seen once. In the case of this clone: Its antigen is unidentified.

Germline lookup yields CDR1 MDHEN and CDR2 SYDVKM. Trimming left V 2 bases short and J 8 bases short, with 9 bases between. The CDR3 is 12 residues long. The TCR originated in a man aged 40-49 years in good health and CMV-seronegative. The chain is built from TRBV28 and TRBJ1-1; D may be TRBD1 (5 bases). The sample consisted of PBMCs. CDR3: CASSLVRGEAFF. The CDR3 DNA reads as TGTGCCAGCAGTTTAGTTCGGGGGGAAGCTTTCTTT.